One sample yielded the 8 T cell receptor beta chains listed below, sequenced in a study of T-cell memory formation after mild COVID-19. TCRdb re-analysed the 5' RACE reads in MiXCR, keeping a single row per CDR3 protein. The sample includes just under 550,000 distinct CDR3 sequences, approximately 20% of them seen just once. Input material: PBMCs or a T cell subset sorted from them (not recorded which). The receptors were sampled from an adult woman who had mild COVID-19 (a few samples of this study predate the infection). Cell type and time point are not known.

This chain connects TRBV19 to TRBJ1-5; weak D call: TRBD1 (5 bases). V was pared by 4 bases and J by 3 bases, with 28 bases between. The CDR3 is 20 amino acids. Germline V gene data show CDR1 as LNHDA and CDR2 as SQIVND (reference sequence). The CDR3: CASSTPSKGWSRVDNQPQHF. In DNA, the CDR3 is TGTGCCAGTAGTACCCCCTCGAAAGGGTGGAGCAGGGTCGACAATCAGCCCCAGCATTTT.

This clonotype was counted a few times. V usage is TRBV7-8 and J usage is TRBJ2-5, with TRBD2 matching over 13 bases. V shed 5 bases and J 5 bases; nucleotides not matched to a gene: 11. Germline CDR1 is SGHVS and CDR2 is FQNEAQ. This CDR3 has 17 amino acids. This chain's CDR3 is CASSPSTSGRGWETQYF. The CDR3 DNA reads TGTGCCAGCAGCCCATCCACTAGCGGGAGGGGGTGGGAGACCCAGTACTTC.

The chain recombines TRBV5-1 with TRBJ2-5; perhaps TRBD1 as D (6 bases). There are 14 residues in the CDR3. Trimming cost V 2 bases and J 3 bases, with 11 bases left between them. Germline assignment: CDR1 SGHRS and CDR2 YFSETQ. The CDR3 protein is CASSFGAGEETQYF. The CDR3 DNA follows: TGCGCCAGCAGCTTTGGGGCAGGGGAAGAGACCCAGTACTTC. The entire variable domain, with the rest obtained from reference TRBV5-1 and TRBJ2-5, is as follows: KAGVTQTPRYLIKTRGQQVTLSCSPISGHRSVSWYQQTPGQGLQFLFEYFSETQRNKGNFPGRFSGRQFSNSRSEMNVSTLELGDSALYLCASSFGAGEETQYFGPGTRLLVL.

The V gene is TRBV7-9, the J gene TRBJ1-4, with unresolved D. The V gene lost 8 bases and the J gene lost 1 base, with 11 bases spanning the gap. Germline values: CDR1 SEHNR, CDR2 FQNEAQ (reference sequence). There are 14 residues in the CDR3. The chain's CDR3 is CASGRPGTNEKLFF. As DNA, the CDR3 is TGTGCCAGCGGGCGCCCGGGAACTAATGAAAAACTGTTTTTT. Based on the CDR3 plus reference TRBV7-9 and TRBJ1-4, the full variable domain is DTGVSQNPRHKITKRGQNVTFRCDPISEHNRLYWYRQTLGQGPEFLTYFQNEAQLEKSRLLSDRFSAERPKGSFSTLEIQRTEQGDSAMYLCASGRPGTNEKLFFGSGTQLSVL.

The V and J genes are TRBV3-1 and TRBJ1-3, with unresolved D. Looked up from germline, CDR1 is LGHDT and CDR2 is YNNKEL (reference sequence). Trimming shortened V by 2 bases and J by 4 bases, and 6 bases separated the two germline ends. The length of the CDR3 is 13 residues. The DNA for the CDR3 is TGTGCCAGCAGCCAACACTCCGGAAACACCATATATTTT. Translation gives CASSQHSGNTIYF.

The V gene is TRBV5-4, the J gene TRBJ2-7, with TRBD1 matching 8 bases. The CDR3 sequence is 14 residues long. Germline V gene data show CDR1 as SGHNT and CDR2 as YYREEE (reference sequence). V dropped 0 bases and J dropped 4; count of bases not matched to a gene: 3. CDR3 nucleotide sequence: TGTGCCAGCAGCTTGGGCAGGGGGCCATACGAGCAGTACTTC. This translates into CASSLGRGPYEQYF. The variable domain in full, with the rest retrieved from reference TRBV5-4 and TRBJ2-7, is ETGVTQSPTHLIKTRGQQVTLRCSSQSGHNTVSWYQQALGQGPQFIFQYYREEENGRGNFPPRFSGLQFPNYSSELNVNALELDDSALYLCASSLGRGPYEQYFGPGTRLTVT.

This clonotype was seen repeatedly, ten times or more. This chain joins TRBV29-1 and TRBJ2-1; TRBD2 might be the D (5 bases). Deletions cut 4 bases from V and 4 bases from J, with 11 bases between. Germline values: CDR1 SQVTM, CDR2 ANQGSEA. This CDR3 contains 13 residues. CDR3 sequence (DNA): TGCAGCGTTGGCGGACTCGATTACAATGAGCAGTTCTTC. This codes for CSVGGLDYNEQFF.

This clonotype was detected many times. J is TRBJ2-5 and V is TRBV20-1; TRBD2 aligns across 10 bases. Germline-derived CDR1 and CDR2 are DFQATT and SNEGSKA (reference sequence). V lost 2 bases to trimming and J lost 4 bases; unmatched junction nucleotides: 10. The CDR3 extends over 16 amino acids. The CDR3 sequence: CSARNLAGVRLETQYF. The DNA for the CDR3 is TGCAGTGCTAGAAACCTAGCGGGAGTTCGTCTAGAGACCCAGTACTTC.